The 5 T cell receptor beta chains listed next were all sequenced from one sample in a study of PD-L1 blockade in urothelial cancer. Clones were sequenced by immunoSEQ multiplex PCR, and TCRdb holds only the in-frame ones, with some missing. The sample records tens of thousands of clones, approximately 80% being singletons. This material consisted of PBMCs, taken around atezolizumab (anti-PD-L1) treatment. The receptor source for this set is a man between 65 and 85 years old with urothelial cancer.

The V gene is TRBV18, the J gene TRBJ2-7; 7 bases map to TRBD1. V lost 3 bases, J lost 6 bases, and 8 bases stayed unmatched. This CDR3 has 14 amino acids. Germline V gives CDR1 KGHSH, CDR2 LQKENI. CDR3 amino acids: CASSPRAGGSEQYF. DNA for the CDR3: TGTGCCAGCTCACCGCGAGCAGGGGGTAGCGAGCAGTACTTC.

V gene TRBV5-5 combines with J gene TRBJ2-1, with 7 bases fitting TRBD2. The germline CDR1 and CDR2 sequences are SGHKS and YYEKEE (reference sequence). V lost 2 bases and J lost 7; bases outside the gene matches: 9. This CDR3 is built from 15 residues. CDR3 region: CASSFGAGRVNEQFF. In DNA, the CDR3 is TGTGCCAGCAGCTTTGGGGCGGGGAGGGTGAATGAGCAGTTCTTC.

The V and J genes are TRBV9 and TRBJ2-6; TRBD1 agrees at 7 bases. V gave up 3 bases and J gave up 1 base; unmatched junction bases: 4. Per the germline V gene, CDR1 is SGDLS and CDR2 is YYNGEE. The CDR3 spans 16 residues. The CDR3 is CASSAGQISGANVLTF. DNA for the CDR3: TGTGCCAGCAGCGCGGGACAGATATCTGGGGCCAACGTCCTGACTTTC.

This clone appeared a few times. The rearrangement uses TRBV5-4 and TRBJ2-3; D is ambiguous. The CDR3 is 14 amino acids. The V end lost 3 bases, the J end lost 0 bases, and 8 bases lay between the germline ends. CDR1 SGHNT and CDR2 YYREEE come from the germline V gene (reference sequence). This chain's CDR3 is CASSSTRSTDTQYF. The CDR3 region has the DNA TGTGCCAGCAGCTCGACTCGTAGCACAGATACGCAGTATTTT.

This rearrangement joins TRBV7-2 to TRBJ1-5; possibly TRBD1 for D (5 bases). CDR3 length: 14 residues. In germline, CDR1 is SGHTA, CDR2 FQGNSA. Trimming took off 1 base at V and 6 bases at J, with 10 bases between the two ends. The CDR3 nucleotides are TGTGCCAGCAGCTTAGGGGCAGGGCCTCAGCCCCAGCATTTT. Translation: CASSLGAGPQPQHF.